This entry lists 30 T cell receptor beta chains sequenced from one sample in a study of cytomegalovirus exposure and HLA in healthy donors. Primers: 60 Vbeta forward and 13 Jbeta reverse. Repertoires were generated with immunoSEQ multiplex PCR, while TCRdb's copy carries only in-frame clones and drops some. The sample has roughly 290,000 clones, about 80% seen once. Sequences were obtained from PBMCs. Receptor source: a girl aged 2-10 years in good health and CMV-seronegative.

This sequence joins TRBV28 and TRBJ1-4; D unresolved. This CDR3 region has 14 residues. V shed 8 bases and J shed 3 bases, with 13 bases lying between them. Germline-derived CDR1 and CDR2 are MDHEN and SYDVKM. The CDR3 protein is CASDARGANEKLFF. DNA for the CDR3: TGTGCCAGCGATGCTCGGGGAGCTAATGAAAAACTGTTTTTT.

The CDR3: CASSTGSGHTDTQYF. The CDR3 coding sequence is TGCGCCAGCAGCACAGGTAGCGGTCACACAGATACGCAGTATTTT. The rearrangement joins TRBV5-1 to TRBJ2-3; maybe TRBD2 (6 bases). The CDR3 consists of 15 residues. The germline CDR1 and CDR2 sequences are SGHRS and YFSETQ. Trimming pared 4 bases from V and 2 bases from J, leaving 14 bases between.

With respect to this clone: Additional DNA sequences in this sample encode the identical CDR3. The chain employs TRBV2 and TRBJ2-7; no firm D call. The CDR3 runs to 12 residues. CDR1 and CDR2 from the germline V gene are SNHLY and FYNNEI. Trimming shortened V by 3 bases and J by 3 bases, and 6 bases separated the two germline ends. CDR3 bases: TGTGCCAGCAGTGAGTCGGGCTACGAGCAGTACTTC. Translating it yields CASSESGYEQYF.

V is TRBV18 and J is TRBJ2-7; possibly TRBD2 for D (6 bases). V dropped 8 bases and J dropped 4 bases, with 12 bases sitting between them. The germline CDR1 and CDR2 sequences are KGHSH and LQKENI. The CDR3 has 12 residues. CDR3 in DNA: TGTGCCAGCGTAGCGGACCTATACGAGCAGTACTTC. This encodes CASVADLYEQYF.

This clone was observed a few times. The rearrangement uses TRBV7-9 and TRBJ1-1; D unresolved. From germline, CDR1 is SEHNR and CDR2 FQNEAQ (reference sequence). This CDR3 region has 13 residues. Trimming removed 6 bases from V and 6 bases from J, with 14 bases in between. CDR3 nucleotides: TGTGCCAGCAGTCCTCAGGTTAGCGCTGAAGCTTTCTTT. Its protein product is CASSPQVSAEAFF. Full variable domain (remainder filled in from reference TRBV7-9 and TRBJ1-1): DTGVSQNPRHKITKRGQNVTFRCDPISEHNRLYWYRQTLGQGPEFLTYFQNEAQLEKSRLLSDRFSAERPKGSFSTLEIQRTEQGDSAMYLCASSPQVSAEAFFGQGTRLTVV.

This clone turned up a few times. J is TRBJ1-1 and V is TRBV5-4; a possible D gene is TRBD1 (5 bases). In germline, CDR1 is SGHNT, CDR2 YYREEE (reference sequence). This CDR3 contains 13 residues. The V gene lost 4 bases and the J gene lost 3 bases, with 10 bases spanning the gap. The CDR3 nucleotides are TGTGCCAGCAGCGTCAGGGTAGACACTGAAGCTTTCTTT. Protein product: CASSVRVDTEAFF.

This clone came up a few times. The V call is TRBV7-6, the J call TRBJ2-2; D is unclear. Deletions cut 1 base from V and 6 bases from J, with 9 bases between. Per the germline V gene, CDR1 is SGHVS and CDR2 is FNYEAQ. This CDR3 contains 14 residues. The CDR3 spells CASSLDDNPGELFF. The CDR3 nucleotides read TGTGCCAGCAGCTTAGATGACAATCCCGGGGAGCTGTTTTTT.

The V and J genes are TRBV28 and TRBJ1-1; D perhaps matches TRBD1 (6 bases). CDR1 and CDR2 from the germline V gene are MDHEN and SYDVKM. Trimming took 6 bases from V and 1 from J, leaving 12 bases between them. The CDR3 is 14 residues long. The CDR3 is CASRTTGWNTEAFF. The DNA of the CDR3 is TGTGCCAGCAGAACGACAGGCTGGAACACTGAAGCTTTCTTT. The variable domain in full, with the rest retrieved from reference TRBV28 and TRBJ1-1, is DVKVTQSSRYLVKRTGEKVFLECVQDMDHENMFWYRQDPGLGLRLIYFSYDVKMKEKGDIPEGYSVSREKKERFSLILESASTNQTSMYLCASRTTGWNTEAFFGQGTRLTVV.

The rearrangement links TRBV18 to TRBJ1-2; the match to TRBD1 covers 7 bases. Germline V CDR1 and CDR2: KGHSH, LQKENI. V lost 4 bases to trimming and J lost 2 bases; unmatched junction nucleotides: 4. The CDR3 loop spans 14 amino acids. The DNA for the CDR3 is TGTGCCAGCTCACACGGGACAGAGAACTATGGCTACACCTTC. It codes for CASSHGTENYGYTF.

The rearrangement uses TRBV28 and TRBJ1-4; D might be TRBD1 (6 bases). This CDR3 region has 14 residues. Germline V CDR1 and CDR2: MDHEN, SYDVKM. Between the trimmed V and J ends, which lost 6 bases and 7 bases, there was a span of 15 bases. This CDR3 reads CASSTGQMGEKLFF. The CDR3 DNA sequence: TGTGCCAGCAGCACCGGACAGATGGGTGAAAAACTGTTTTTT.

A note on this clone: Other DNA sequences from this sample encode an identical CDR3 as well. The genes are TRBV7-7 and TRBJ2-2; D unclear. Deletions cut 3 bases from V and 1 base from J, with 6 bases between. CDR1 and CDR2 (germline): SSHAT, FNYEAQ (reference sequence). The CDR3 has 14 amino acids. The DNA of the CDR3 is TGTGCCAGCAGCTTCACAGAGAACACCGGGGAGCTGTTTTTT. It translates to CASSFTENTGELFF.

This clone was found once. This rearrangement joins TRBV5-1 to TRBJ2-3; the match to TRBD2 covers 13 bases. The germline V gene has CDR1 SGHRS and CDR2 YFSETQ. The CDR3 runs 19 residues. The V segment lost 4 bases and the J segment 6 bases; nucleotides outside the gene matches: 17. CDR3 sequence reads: CASSPSLATSGGAGDTQYF. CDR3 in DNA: TGCGCCAGCAGCCCTAGTCTAGCCACTAGCGGGGGGGCCGGGGATACGCAGTATTTT.

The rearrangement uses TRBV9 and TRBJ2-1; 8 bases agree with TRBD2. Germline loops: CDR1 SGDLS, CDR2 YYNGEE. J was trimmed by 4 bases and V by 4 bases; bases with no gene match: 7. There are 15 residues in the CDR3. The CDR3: CASSKEAGEYNEQFF. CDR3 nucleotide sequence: TGTGCCAGCAGCAAAGAAGCGGGGGAGTACAATGAGCAGTTCTTC.

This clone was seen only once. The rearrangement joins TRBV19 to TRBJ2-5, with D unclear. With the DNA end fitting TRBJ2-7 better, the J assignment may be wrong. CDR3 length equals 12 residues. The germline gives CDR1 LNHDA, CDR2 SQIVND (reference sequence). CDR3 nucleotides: TGTGCCAGTAGTATAGGGGGCTACGAGCAGTACTTC. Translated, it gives CASSIGGYEQYF.

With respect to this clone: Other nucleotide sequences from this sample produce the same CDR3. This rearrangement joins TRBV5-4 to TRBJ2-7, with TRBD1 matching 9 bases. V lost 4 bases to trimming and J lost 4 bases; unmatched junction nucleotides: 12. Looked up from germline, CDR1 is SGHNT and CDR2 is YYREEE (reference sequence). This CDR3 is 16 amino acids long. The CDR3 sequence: CASSKRTGEEVYEQYF. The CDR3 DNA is TGTGCCAGCAGCAAACGGACAGGGGAAGAGGTTTACGAGCAGTACTTC.

This CDR3 is CASSRGGSEKLFF. In nucleotides, the CDR3 is TGTGCCAGCTCACGAGGGGGAAGTGAAAAACTGTTTTTT. The chain recombines TRBV18 with TRBJ1-4, with a weak D call TRBD1 (6 bases). Germline V gene lookup returns CDR1 KGHSH and CDR2 LQKENI. CDR3 length: 13 residues. V was clipped by 4 bases and J by 7 bases, with 10 bases between them.

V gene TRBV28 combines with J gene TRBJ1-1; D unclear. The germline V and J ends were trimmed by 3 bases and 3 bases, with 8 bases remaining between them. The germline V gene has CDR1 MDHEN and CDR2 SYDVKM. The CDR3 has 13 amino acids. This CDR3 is CASSFRRDTEAFF. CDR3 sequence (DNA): TGTGCCAGCAGTTTTCGGAGGGACACTGAAGCTTTCTTT.

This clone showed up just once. For the CDR3, the DNA is TGCGCCAGCAGCTTGCGGGGAAGGACTGAAGCTTTCTTT. Residues: CASSLRGRTEAFF. V and J are TRBV5-1 and TRBJ1-1; D is undetermined. Deletions cut 1 base from V and 5 bases from J, with 9 bases between. Germline CDR1 SGHRS, CDR2 YFSETQ. The CDR3 runs 13 residues.

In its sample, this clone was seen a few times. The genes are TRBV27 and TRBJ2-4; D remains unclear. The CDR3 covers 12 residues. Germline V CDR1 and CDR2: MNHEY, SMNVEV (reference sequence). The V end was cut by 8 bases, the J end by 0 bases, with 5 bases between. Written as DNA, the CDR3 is TGTGCCAGCTCCTTAGCCAAAAACATTCAGTACTTC. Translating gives CASSLAKNIQYF.

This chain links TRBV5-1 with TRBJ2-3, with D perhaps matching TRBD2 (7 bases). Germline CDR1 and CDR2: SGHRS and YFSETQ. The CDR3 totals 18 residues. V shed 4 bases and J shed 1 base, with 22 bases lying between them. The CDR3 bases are TGCGCCAGCAGCCCTGTTTGGCGGGGGCCGCGAGGCACAGATACGCAGTATTTT. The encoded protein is CASSPVWRGPRGTDTQYF.

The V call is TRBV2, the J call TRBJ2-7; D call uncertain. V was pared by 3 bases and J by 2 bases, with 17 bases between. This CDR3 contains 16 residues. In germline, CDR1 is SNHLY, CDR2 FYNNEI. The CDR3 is CASSEAADKITYEQYF. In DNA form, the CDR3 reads TGTGCCAGCAGTGAGGCAGCCGACAAAATCACCTACGAGCAGTACTTC.

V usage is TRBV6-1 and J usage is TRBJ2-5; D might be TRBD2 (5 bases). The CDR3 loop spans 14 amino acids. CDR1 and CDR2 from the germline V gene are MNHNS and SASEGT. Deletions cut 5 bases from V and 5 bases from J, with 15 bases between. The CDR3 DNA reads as TGTGCCAGCAGTCTCCAGGACTTGATGGAGACCCAGTACTTC. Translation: CASSLQDLMETQYF.

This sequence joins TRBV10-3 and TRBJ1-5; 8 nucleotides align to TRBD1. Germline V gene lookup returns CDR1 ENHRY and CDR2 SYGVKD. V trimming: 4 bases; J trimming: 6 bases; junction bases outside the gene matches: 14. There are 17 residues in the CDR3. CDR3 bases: TGTGCCATCAGTGGGACAGGGAAGGATAGTGGCCCTCAGCCCCAGCATTTT. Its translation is CAISGTGKDSGPQPQHF.

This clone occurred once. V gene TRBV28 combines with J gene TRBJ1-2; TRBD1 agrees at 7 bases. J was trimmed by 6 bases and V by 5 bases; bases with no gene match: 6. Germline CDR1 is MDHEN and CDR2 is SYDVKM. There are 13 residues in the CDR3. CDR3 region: CASSPDRLHGYTF. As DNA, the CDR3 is TGTGCCAGCAGTCCGGACAGGCTTCATGGCTACACCTTC.

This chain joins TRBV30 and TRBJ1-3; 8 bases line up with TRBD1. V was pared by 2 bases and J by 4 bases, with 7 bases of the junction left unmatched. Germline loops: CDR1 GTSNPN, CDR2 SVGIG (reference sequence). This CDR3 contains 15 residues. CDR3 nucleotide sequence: TGTGCCTGGAGTAGGGACAGGATAATAGGAAACACCATATATTTT. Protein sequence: CAWSRDRIIGNTIYF.

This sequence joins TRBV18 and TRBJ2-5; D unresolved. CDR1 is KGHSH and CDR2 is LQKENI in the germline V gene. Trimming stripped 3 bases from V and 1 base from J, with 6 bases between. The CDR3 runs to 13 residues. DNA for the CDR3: TGTGCCAGCTCACCGGCGGCCCAAGAGACCCAGTACTTC. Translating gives CASSPAAQETQYF. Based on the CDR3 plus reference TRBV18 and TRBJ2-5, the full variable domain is NAGVMQNPRHLVRRRGQEARLRCSPMKGHSHVYWYRQLPEEGLKFMVYLQKENIIDESGMPKERFSAEFPKEGPSILRIQQVVRGDSAAYFCASSPAAQETQYFGPGTRLLVL.

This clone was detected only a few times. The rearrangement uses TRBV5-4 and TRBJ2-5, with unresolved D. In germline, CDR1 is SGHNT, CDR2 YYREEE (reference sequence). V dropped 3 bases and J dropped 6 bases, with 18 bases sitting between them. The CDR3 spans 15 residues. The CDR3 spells CASSSNLRVAKTQYF. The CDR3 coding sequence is TGTGCCAGCAGCTCTAACCTGCGAGTAGCAAAGACCCAGTACTTC.

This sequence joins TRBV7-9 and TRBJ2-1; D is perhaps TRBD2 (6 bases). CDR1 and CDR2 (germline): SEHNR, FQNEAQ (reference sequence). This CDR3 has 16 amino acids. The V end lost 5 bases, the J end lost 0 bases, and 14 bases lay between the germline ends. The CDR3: CASSLPGGSSYNEQFF. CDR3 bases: TGTGCCAGCAGCCTGCCCGGGGGTAGCTCCTACAATGAGCAGTTCTTC.

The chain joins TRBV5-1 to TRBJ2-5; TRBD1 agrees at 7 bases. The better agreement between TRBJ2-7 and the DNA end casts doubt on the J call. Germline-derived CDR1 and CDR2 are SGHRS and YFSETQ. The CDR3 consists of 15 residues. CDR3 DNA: TGCGCCAGCAGCTTGACAGGGGTGGGCTCCTACGAGCAGTACTTC. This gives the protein CASSLTGVGSYEQYF.

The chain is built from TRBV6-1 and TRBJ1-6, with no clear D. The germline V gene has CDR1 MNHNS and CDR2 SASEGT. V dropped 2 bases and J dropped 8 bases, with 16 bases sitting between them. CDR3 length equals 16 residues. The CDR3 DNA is TGTGCCAGCAGTGAAATGGTAGGGAGGAAGGATTCACCCCTCCACTTT. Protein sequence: CASSEMVGRKDSPLHF.